This T cell receptor (beta chain) came from a study of blood T cells in healthy people across ages. A J-beta primer mix and a sample-barcoded 5' primer were used in a second PCR of about 7 to 12 cycles. TCRdb re-called the 5' RACE reads with MiXCR, one entry per CDR3 protein. The sample holds over 600,000 distinct CDR3 sequences, less than 60% seen once. Regarding the study as a whole: Long-lived donors exceeded aged donors in naive CD4+ cells and diversity.

This clonotype came up a few times. Its antigen is not known. The V gene's germline CDR1 is MGHRA and CDR2 YSYEKL. V was shortened by 3 bases and J by 4 bases, with 8 bases between the two germline ends. The CDR3 consists of 13 residues. The rearrangement uses TRBV4-1 and TRBJ2-3; D is unresolved. Sequencing was performed on blood. The receptor's source is an elderly man in good health. CDR3 sequence (DNA): TGCGCCAGCAGCCAGGTCCAAGCAGATACGCAGTATTTT. This sequence encodes CASSQVQADTQYF.